This T cell receptor beta chain was identified in a study of control samples from healthy donors and cancer patients. Produced via immunoSEQ multiplex PCR; TCRdb's table is partial and in-frame only. The table includes over 200,000 clones, around 79% detected once. Trimming took 6 bases from V and 1 from J, leaving 12 bases between them. The CDR3 is 14 residues long. Germline V lookup: CDR1 ENHRY, CDR2 SYGVKD. The sequenced sample consisted of PBMCs. V and J are TRBV10-3 and TRBJ1-1; unclear D gene. This clonotype originated in a woman aged 55-70 years with lung cancer. Here the CDR3 DNA reads TGTGCCATCAGAGACTCCAGGACGAACACTGAAGCTTTCTTT. Encoded protein: CAIRDSRTNTEAFF.